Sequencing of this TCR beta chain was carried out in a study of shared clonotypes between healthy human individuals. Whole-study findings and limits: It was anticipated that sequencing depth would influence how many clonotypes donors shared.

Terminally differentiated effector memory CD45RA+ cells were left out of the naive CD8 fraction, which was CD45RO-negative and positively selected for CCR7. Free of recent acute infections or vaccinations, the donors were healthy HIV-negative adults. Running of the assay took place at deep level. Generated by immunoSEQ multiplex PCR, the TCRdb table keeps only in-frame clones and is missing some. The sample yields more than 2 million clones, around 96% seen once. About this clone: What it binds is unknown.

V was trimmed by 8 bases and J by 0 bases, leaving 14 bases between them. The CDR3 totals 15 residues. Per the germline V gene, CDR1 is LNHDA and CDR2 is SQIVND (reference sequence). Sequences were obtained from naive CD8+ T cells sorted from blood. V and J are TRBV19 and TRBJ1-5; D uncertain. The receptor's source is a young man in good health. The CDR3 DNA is TGTGCCAGTTCCTCGGACTTTTATAGCAATCAGCCCCAGCATTTT. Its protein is CASSSDFYSNQPQHF.